Given below is one TCR beta chain in context. The data were obtained in a study of PD-1 and CTLA-4 blockade in melanoma. Sequencing used immunoSEQ multiplex PCR; TCRdb keeps in-frame clones, though not all of them. The table has around 31,000 clones, less than 95% seen once. Germline V CDR1 and CDR2: SGDLS, YYNGEE. V shed 6 bases and J shed 1 base, with 15 bases lying between them. The CDR3 consists of 15 residues. The clonotype comes from a human donor with melanoma. The sample consisted of CD8+ T cells from peripheral blood, taken from a patient given anti-PD-1 treatment. The chain links TRBV9 to TRBJ2-3; D is possibly TRBD1 or TRBD2 (5 bases each). CDR3 residues: CASTKGVGGTDTQYF. DNA of the CDR3: TGTGCCAGCACCAAAGGAGTGGGGGGCACAGATACGCAGTATTTT.